A single TCR beta chain is shown here with its context. Its antigen is not yet known. No much larger clone is present one base from it, and per-base qualities are unavailable. Collaborating institutions collected whole blood in K2EDTA tubes following their own protocols. Collaborator samples were shipped for TCRbeta analysis as frozen whole blood, isolated PBMCs, or DNA extracted from either sample type. The source of the sample is a study of blood T cell repertoires in COVID-19 (dated by TCRdb to 2020 to 2022). Concerning the study at large: Samples covering the acute and convalescent phases of COVID-19 were provided by collaborators in the United States, Italy and Spain. The material from the prospective study consisted of cDNA or gDNA derived from T cells, B-cell-depleted T cells, or PBMCs. The samples were drawn from the first 160 participants of the ongoing ImmuneRACE study and from 1,200 or so subjects provided by 6 global collaborators. Where HLA class I and class II types were available, the types were taken from metadata supplied by the sample provider, not from assay-based typing. The repertoires were released in a freely available public database intended as a resource for research on the immune response to SARS-CoV-2. The sample metadata nearly always contained a de-identified subject ID, COVID-19 status, age in years and sex. Subjects who had been exposed to COVID-19, were actively infected with it, or had recovered from it provided the deeply sampled blood TCRbeta repertoires that made up the dataset.

What the work shows at the level of the full study, not this receptor alone: The amount of clinical and demographic metadata varied by source and participant and was provided uncurated.

TCRbeta CDR3 regions were amplified from genomic DNA by means of the immunoSEQ Assay, a bias-controlled multiplex PCR. Per the authors' processing: Nucleated cell counts per sample were estimated from amplification of reference gene primers within the assay. Sequence reads were collapsed and filtered to measure the absolute abundance of every unique TCRbeta CDR3 rearrangement. Productive Simpson clonality was computed per sample as the square root of Simpson's diversity index over productive rearrangements. As stored in TCRdb, this immuneACCESS dataset retains in-frame rearrangements with V and J assigned. A fraction of the clones does not appear; measured against another copy, unresolved V genes explain less than half of the discrepancy, and the remainder lacks a known reason. That table furnishes V, J and clone size, whereas the DNA furnished D and trimming. For this sample the table gives some 30,000 clones, of which 75% to 90% were detected only once. Over 1.5% of the sample comes from the top ten.

V was cut back by 5 bases and J by 12 bases, leaving a gap of 11 bases between them. The cysteine opens and the phenylalanine closes a CDR3 of 10 amino acids. CDR3 DNA only is kept here, 30 bases in frame from base 1. CDR1 and CDR2 are read off the germline V gene as MDHEN and SYDVKM. Sequenced: peripheral blood. The receptor chain draws on TRBV28 and TRBJ2-7, with no reliable assignment of the D segment. The receptor was isolated from a man aged 45-65 years with active or convalescent COVID-19. This receptor carries the CDR3 CASSASRPYF. In nucleotides, the sequence is TGTGCCAGCAGTGCGTCCCGCCCGTACTTC.